This is a list of T cell receptor beta chains from one sample in a study of blood T cell repertoires in COVID-19. Sequencing used immunoSEQ multiplex PCR; TCRdb keeps in-frame clones, though not all of them. The profile shows more than 65,000 clones, about four fifths of them singletons. The sample comprised peripheral blood. The receptors here all came from a woman aged 60-75 years with acute or convalescent COVID-19. CDR3s include the opening cysteine and the closing phenylalanine or tryptophan. Each record gives: V gene, J gene, clone size, D gene, CDR3 protein, CDR3 DNA. The D gene is left open where the match is weak. The size entry is marked missing in some rows and otherwise reads once, few, many or a size class.

V: TRBV19; J: TRBJ2-3; size: few; D: -; CDR3: CASTAGWGTDTQYF; DNA: TGTGCCAGTACGGCAGGCTGGGGCACAGATACGCAGTATTTT
V: TRBV5-1; J: TRBJ2-6; size: once; D: TRBD1; CDR3: CASSLIGTGATGANVLTF; DNA: TGCGCCAGCAGCTTGATTGGGACAGGGGCAACCGGGGCCAACGTCCTGACTTTC
V: TRBV6-5; J: TRBJ2-5; size: -; D: -; CDR3: CASTILEGETQYF; DNA: TGTGCCAGCACTATATTAGAGGGAGAGACCCAGTACTTC
V: TRBV20-1; J: TRBJ1-2; size: -; D: -; CDR3: CSASLGGYTF; DNA: TGCAGTGCTAGTCTCGGTGGCTACACCTTC
V: TRBV6-6; J: TRBJ1-5; size: -; D: -; CDR3: CASSYSPINQPQHF; DNA: TGTGCCAGCAGTTACTCTCCAATTAATCAGCCCCAGCATTTT
V: TRBV6-2/TRBV6-3; J: TRBJ1-1; size: few; D: -; CDR3: CASSLPYLNTEAFF; DNA: TGTGCCAGCAGTCTCCCCTACTTGAACACTGAAGCTTTCTTT
V: TRBV4-3; J: TRBJ2-1; size: -; D: TRBD2; CDR3: CASSQVDAGESYNEQFF; DNA: TGCGCCAGCAGCCAAGTTGATGCGGGGGAGTCCTACAATGAGCAGTTCTTC
V: TRBV19; J: TRBJ1-4; size: few; D: -; CDR3: CASGAKVEKLFF; DNA: TGTGCCAGTGGGGCCAAAGTAGAAAAACTGTTTTTT
V: TRBV4-1; J: TRBJ1-6; size: -; D: -; CDR3: CASSAWTGGVTGNSPLHF; DNA: TGCGCCAGCAGCGCATGGACGGGGGGGGTGACAGGTAATTCACCCCTCCACTTT
V: TRBV6-2/TRBV6-3; J: TRBJ2-7; size: once; D: -; CDR3: CASSPVGDYEQYF; DNA: TGTGCCAGCAGCCCCGTAGGGGACTACGAGCAGTACTTC
V: TRBV6-5; J: TRBJ2-7; size: -; D: TRBD2; CDR3: CASRGWTSGTYEQYF; DNA: TGTGCCAGCAGGGGATGGACTAGCGGAACCTACGAGCAGTACTTC
V: TRBV10-3; J: TRBJ1-3; size: -; D: -; CDR3: CATMTGAGNTIYF; DNA: TGTGCCACTATGACAGGAGCTGGAAACACCATATATTTT
V: TRBV19; J: TRBJ1-4; size: -; D: -; CDR3: CASSTGVHGEKLFF; DNA: TGTGCCAGTAGTACAGGGGTCCACGGGGAAAAACTGTTTTTT
V: TRBV5-6; J: TRBJ2-3; size: -; D: -; CDR3: CASSLEPTVTDTQYF; DNA: TGTGCCAGCAGCTTGGAGCCAACGGTCACAGATACGCAGTATTTT
V: TRBV14; J: TRBJ1-6; size: many; D: TRBD1; CDR3: CASSRGLGNSPLHF; DNA: TGTGCCAGCAGCAGGGGGCTGGGAAATTCACCCCTCCACTTT
V: TRBV7-8; J: TRBJ1-5; size: -; D: -; CDR3: CASSLDGLGNQPQHF; DNA: TGTGCCAGCAGCTTAGACGGGTTGGGCAATCAGCCCCAGCATTTT
V: TRBV7-9; J: TRBJ2-2; size: -; D: TRBD1; CDR3: CASSSTTGMNTGELFF; DNA: TGTGCCAGCAGCTCGACGACAGGGATGAACACCGGGGAGCTGTTTTTT
V: TRBV27; J: TRBJ1-6; size: -; D: -; CDR3: CASSLGGPNSPLHF; DNA: TGTGCCAGCAGTCTGGGGGGACCTAATTCACCCCTCCACTTT
V: TRBV5-1; J: TRBJ2-1; size: -; D: TRBD1; CDR3: CASSWGQGNEQFF; DNA: TGCGCCAGCAGCTGGGGACAGGGAAATGAGCAGTTCTTC
V: TRBV5-1; J: TRBJ1-1; size: -; D: TRBD1; CDR3: CASSLGQGRTEAFF; DNA: TGCGCCAGCAGCCTGGGACAGGGGAGAACTGAAGCTTTCTTT
V: TRBV28; J: TRBJ1-2; size: -; D: TRBD1; CDR3: CASSGQGSGYTF; DNA: TGTGCCAGCAGTGGACAGGGCTCTGGCTACACCTTC
V: TRBV5-6; J: TRBJ1-1; size: -; D: -; CDR3: CASSVLGAAEAFF; DNA: TGTGCCAGCAGCGTCTTGGGGGCAGCTGAAGCTTTCTTT
V: TRBV7-9; J: TRBJ1-2; size: few; D: -; CDR3: CASSLVTGLPYGYTF; DNA: TGTGCCAGCAGCTTAGTAACGGGTTTGCCCTATGGCTACACCTTC
V: TRBV10-3; J: TRBJ1-5; size: -; D: TRBD1; CDR3: CAISDGGGTEPQHF; DNA: TGTGCCATCAGTGATGGTGGGGGGACAGAGCCCCAGCATTTT
V: TRBV6-2/TRBV6-3; J: TRBJ1-1; size: -; D: -; CDR3: CASSYVSEAFF; DNA: TGTGCCAGCAGTTACGTCTCTGAAGCTTTCTTT
V: TRBV7-3; J: TRBJ2-1; size: -; D: TRBD1; CDR3: CASSLEGGHEQFF; DNA: TGTGCCAGCAGCTTAGAAGGGGGCCATGAGCAGTTCTTC
V: TRBV3-1/TRBV3-2; J: TRBJ1-5; size: -; D: -; CDR3: CASSLVLQPNQPQHF; DNA: TGTGCCAGCAGCCTCGTGCTACAGCCGAATCAGCCCCAGCATTTT
V: TRBV2; J: TRBJ1-2; size: once; D: TRBD1; CDR3: CASRWTGVDYGYTF; DNA: TGTGCCAGCAGATGGACAGGGGTCGACTATGGCTACACCTTC
V: TRBV7-2; J: TRBJ1-6; size: few; D: -; CDR3: CASSLFGGGVGRSPLHF; DNA: TGTGCCAGCAGCTTATTCGGGGGGGGAGTTGGGAGGTCACCCCTCCACTTT
V: TRBV10-3; J: TRBJ1-5; size: few; D: -; CDR3: CAISESTREQPQHF; DNA: TGTGCCATCAGTGAGTCGACGAGGGAACAGCCCCAGCATTTT
V: TRBV24-1; J: TRBJ2-3; size: -; D: -; CDR3: CATSQADTQYF; DNA: TGTGCCACCAGCCAGGCCGATACGCAGTATTTT
V: TRBV3-1/TRBV3-2; J: TRBJ1-1; size: -; D: -; CDR3: CASSQLHREAFF; DNA: TGTGCCAGCAGCCAGTTACACAGAGAAGCTTTCTTT
V: TRBV3-1/TRBV3-2; J: TRBJ2-7; size: once; D: -; CDR3: CASSLMGGGEQYF; DNA: TGTGCCAGCAGCCTCATGGGGGGAGGCGAGCAGTACTTC
V: TRBV29-1; J: TRBJ2-5; size: -; D: -; CDR3: CSVWTLQETQYF; DNA: TGCAGCGTTTGGACTCTTCAAGAGACCCAGTACTTC
V: TRBV7-9; J: TRBJ2-6; size: -; D: TRBD2; CDR3: CASSRSGGSGANVLTF; DNA: TGTGCCAGCAGCCGATCGGGAGGTTCTGGGGCCAACGTCCTGACTTTC
V: TRBV10-1; J: TRBJ1-1; size: -; D: TRBD1; CDR3: CASSGRDRGLSEAFF; DNA: TGCGCCAGCAGTGGAAGGGACAGGGGGCTTTCTGAAGCTTTCTTT
V: TRBV6-5; J: TRBJ2-1; size: -; D: TRBD1; CDR3: CASSYWTGAGVEQFF; DNA: TGTGCCAGCAGTTACTGGACAGGAGCAGGGGTTGAGCAGTTCTTC
V: TRBV7-2; J: TRBJ2-5; size: -; D: TRBD2; CDR3: CASSFQAGGETQYF; DNA: TGTGCCAGCAGCTTTCAAGCGGGGGGGGAGACCCAGTACTTC
V: TRBV6-6; J: TRBJ1-5; size: -; D: -; CDR3: CASSYQVGNQPQHF; DNA: TGTGCCAGCAGTTACCAGGTGGGCAATCAGCCCCAGCATTTT
V: TRBV7-8; J: TRBJ2-6; size: -; D: TRBD1; CDR3: CASSLERGQGSGANVLTF; DNA: TGTGCCAGCAGCTTAGAGAGAGGACAGGGGTCTGGGGCCAACGTCCTGACTTTC
V: TRBV19; J: TRBJ2-1; size: -; D: -; CDR3: CASTHSGSYNEQFF; DNA: TGTGCCAGTACCCACAGCGGCTCCTACAATGAGCAGTTCTTC
V: TRBV29-1; J: TRBJ1-2; size: -; D: TRBD1; CDR3: CSAGTGGDGSGYTF; DNA: TGCAGCGCTGGGACAGGGGGCGACGGATCTGGCTACACCTTC